This T cell receptor beta chain emerged from a study of cytomegalovirus exposure and HLA in healthy donors. The study's findings and limits: CMV serostatus was the only recorded immune exposure for donors.

This clone was observed a few times. The antigen remains undetermined. PCR employed 60 Vbeta and 13 Jbeta primers. Here immunoSEQ multiplex PCR was the method, and the copy in TCRdb shows in-frame clones only, minus some. The sample carries 85,000 to 120,000 clones, roughly 85% recorded once. The clonotype originates from a middle-aged man in good health and CMV-seronegative. Sequencing was carried out using PBMCs.

The CDR3 DNA follows: TGTGCCATCAGTGAGTCGAGGTCCGAGACCCAGTACTTC. It specifies CAISESRSETQYF. The J gene is TRBJ2-5, the V gene TRBV10-3, with D uncertain. This CDR3 spans 13 amino acids. V was clipped by 0 bases and J by 5 bases, with 7 bases between them. Germline loops: CDR1 ENHRY, CDR2 SYGVKD.